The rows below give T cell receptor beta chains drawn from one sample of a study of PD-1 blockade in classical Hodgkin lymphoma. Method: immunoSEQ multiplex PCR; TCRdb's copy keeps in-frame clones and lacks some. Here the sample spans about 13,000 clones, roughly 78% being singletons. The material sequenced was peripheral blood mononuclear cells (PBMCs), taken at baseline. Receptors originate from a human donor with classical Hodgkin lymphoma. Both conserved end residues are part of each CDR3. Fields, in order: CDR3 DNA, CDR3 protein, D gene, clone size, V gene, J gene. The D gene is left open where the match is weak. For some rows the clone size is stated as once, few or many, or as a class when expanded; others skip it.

cdr3_nt: TGTGCCAGCACCCCGTACGAGGTACCCTACGAGCAGTACTTC; cdr3_aa: CASTPYEVPYEQYF; d_call: -; clone_size: -; v_call: TRBV9; j_call: TRBJ2-7
cdr3_nt: TGTGCCAGCAGCCTACTAGGAGGGGCGACCTACGAGCAGTACTTC; cdr3_aa: CASSLLGGATYEQYF; d_call: -; clone_size: large; v_call: TRBV11-2; j_call: TRBJ2-7
cdr3_nt: TGTGCCAGCTCACCAAGCGGGGGGAGCCACGAGCAGTACTTC; cdr3_aa: CASSPSGGSHEQYF; d_call: TRBD2; clone_size: -; v_call: TRBV18; j_call: TRBJ2-7
cdr3_nt: TGTGCCACCAGCAGAGATAAGGTTTTAGGGGCTGAAGCTTTCTTT; cdr3_aa: CATSRDKVLGAEAFF; d_call: -; clone_size: once; v_call: TRBV15; j_call: TRBJ1-1
cdr3_nt: TGTGCCAGCAGCCAGAGAGGACAGGGATCTCGCAATGAGCAGTTCTTC; cdr3_aa: CASSQRGQGSRNEQFF; d_call: TRBD1; clone_size: -; v_call: TRBV14; j_call: TRBJ2-1
cdr3_nt: TGTGCCAGTAGTATATTTCTTGCGAACACTGAAGCTTTCTTT; cdr3_aa: CASSIFLANTEAFF; d_call: -; clone_size: -; v_call: TRBV19; j_call: TRBJ1-1
cdr3_nt: TGTGCCAGCAGCTTAGGTGAGGGAGGGCCGTATGAGCAGTTCTTC; cdr3_aa: CASSLGEGGPYEQFF; d_call: TRBD2; clone_size: -; v_call: TRBV7-9; j_call: TRBJ2-1
cdr3_nt: TGTGCCAGCAGCTTAGATCCGGGAGGGCTCGAGCAGTACTTC; cdr3_aa: CASSLDPGGLEQYF; d_call: TRBD2; clone_size: few; v_call: TRBV7-2; j_call: TRBJ2-7
cdr3_nt: TGTGCCAGCATTAGGACAGGGACGTCGGGTGAGCAGTACTTC; cdr3_aa: CASIRTGTSGEQYF; d_call: TRBD1; clone_size: -; v_call: TRBV25-1; j_call: TRBJ2-7
cdr3_nt: TGTGCCAGTAGTATAGAGGGCTTTTGGGGGGCTCTTAAAAACATTCAGTACTTC; cdr3_aa: CASSIEGFWGALKNIQYF; d_call: -; clone_size: few; v_call: TRBV19; j_call: TRBJ2-4
cdr3_nt: TGCGCCAGCAGTCCTAGACTGAGCTACGAGCAGTACTTC; cdr3_aa: CASSPRLSYEQYF; d_call: -; clone_size: -; v_call: TRBV23-1; j_call: TRBJ2-7
cdr3_nt: TGTGCCAGCCTGGGACAGGGGATTGCCGGGGAGCTGTTTTTT; cdr3_aa: CASLGQGIAGELFF; d_call: TRBD1; clone_size: -; v_call: TRBV7-6; j_call: TRBJ2-2
cdr3_nt: TGTGCCATCACCGAGTCCGAAAAAGATACGCAGTATTTT; cdr3_aa: CAITESEKDTQYF; d_call: -; clone_size: -; v_call: TRBV10-3; j_call: TRBJ2-3
cdr3_nt: TGTGCCAGCAGAGGGGGGGGTACGTGGACCGGGGAGCTGTTTTTT; cdr3_aa: CASRGGGTWTGELFF; d_call: -; clone_size: -; v_call: TRBV27; j_call: TRBJ2-2
cdr3_nt: TGCGCCAGCAGCTTGGCCACTGGAGAGACCCAGTACTTC; cdr3_aa: CASSLATGETQYF; d_call: -; clone_size: -; v_call: TRBV5-1; j_call: TRBJ2-5
cdr3_nt: TGTGCCAGCAGTTTACCCGGGACCCTAAGGGAAAAACTGTTTTTT; cdr3_aa: CASSLPGTLREKLFF; d_call: -; clone_size: -; v_call: TRBV7-9; j_call: TRBJ1-4
cdr3_nt: TGTGCCAGCAGTGAATCGCAACTCCGGGGGAATGGCACAGATACGCAGTATTTT; cdr3_aa: CASSESQLRGNGTDTQYF; d_call: -; clone_size: -; v_call: TRBV25-1; j_call: TRBJ2-3
cdr3_nt: TGTGCCAGCAGCGCCATTTCCGTCCGGGCTGAAGCTTTCTTT; cdr3_aa: CASSAISVRAEAFF; d_call: -; clone_size: few; v_call: TRBV9; j_call: TRBJ1-1
cdr3_nt: TGCGCCAGCAGCCACCCGGGACTTCTCTACAATGAGCAGTTCTTC; cdr3_aa: CASSHPGLLYNEQFF; d_call: -; clone_size: -; v_call: TRBV4-1; j_call: TRBJ2-1
cdr3_nt: TGCGCCAGCAGTCGGGACGAAGGGGGCACAGATACGCAGTATTTT; cdr3_aa: CASSRDEGGTDTQYF; d_call: -; clone_size: -; v_call: TRBV5-1; j_call: TRBJ2-3
cdr3_nt: TGTGCCAGCAGCTTAGAGGGGAAAAGCAATCAGCCCCAGCATTTT; cdr3_aa: CASSLEGKSNQPQHF; d_call: -; clone_size: -; v_call: TRBV7-2; j_call: TRBJ1-5
cdr3_nt: TGTGCCACCAGCAGAGCACAGGGCTACACAGATACGCAGTATTTT; cdr3_aa: CATSRAQGYTDTQYF; d_call: -; clone_size: -; v_call: TRBV15; j_call: TRBJ2-3
cdr3_nt: TGTGCCTGGAAGGTCCGGGGGCGAGGCACCGGGGAGCTGTTTTTT; cdr3_aa: CAWKVRGRGTGELFF; d_call: -; clone_size: -; v_call: TRBV30; j_call: TRBJ2-2